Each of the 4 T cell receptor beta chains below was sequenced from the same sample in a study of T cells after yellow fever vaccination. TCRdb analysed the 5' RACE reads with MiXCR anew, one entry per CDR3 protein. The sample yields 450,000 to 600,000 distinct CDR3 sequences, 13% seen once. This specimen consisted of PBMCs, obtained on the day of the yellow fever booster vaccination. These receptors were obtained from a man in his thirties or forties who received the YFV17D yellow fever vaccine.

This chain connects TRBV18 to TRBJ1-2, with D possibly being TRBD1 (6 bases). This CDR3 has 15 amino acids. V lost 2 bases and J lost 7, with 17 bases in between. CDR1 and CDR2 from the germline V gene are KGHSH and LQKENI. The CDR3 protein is CASSPNGQYNSGYTF. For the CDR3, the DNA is TGTGCCAGCTCACCAAACGGACAGTATAATAGTGGCTACACCTTC.

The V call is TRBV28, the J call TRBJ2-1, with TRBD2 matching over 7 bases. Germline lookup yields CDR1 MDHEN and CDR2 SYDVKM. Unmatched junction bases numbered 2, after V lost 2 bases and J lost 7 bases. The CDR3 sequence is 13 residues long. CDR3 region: CASSLLRGNEQFF. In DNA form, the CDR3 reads TGTGCCAGCAGTTTACTGCGGGGGAATGAGCAGTTCTTC.

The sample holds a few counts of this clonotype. The CDR3 DNA is TGTGCCAGCAGTTACCACGGGGAGAAAGAGACCCAGTACTTC. It encodes CASSYHGEKETQYF. The chain couples TRBV12-3 or TRBV12-4 to TRBJ2-5; D is possibly TRBD2 (5 bases). The CDR3 spans 14 residues. Trimming left V 4 bases short and J 3 bases short, with 12 bases between.

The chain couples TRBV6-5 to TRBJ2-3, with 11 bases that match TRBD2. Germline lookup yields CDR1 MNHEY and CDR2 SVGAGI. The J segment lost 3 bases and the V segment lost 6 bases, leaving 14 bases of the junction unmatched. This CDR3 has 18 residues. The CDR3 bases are TGTGCCAGCAGCCCTGGGACGGCTAGCGGGAGGCGAACAGATACGCAGTATTTT. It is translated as CASSPGTASGRRTDTQYF.